The present T cell receptor (beta chain) was sequenced within a study of spatial heterogeneity in lung cancer. Study as a whole: Detection consistently yielded more beta chains than alpha chains.

Study findings and constraints: Ubiquitous expanded tumor TCRs were seen in blood more at resection than at follow-up.

This clonotype showed up many times. Its antigen is as yet unknown. Losses at the gene ends were 4 bases for V and 7 bases for J; bases not matched to a gene: 5. Germline CDR1 reads KGHDR; CDR2 reads SFDVKD. This CDR3 is 14 amino acids long. TCRdb ran MiXCR on the 5' RACE reads and lists one entry per CDR3 protein. The data show about 25,000 distinct CDR3 sequences, roughly 6.9% seen once. Noted time point: sample taken at primary tumor resection. Unsorted whole RNA of tumor, nontumor lung or frozen PBMC was sequenced. The donor population consisted of under 75 patients with untreated, early-stage non-small cell lung cancer.

Sequences were derived from PBMCs, sampled at surgery. The TCR was taken from a male donor with early-stage non-small cell lung cancer. The chain carries TRBV24-1 and TRBJ2-1; TRBD2 aligns across 8 bases. The CDR3 reads CATSDPGGANEQFF. The CDR3 bases are TGTGCCACCAGTGACCCCGGGGGGGCGAATGAGCAGTTCTTC.